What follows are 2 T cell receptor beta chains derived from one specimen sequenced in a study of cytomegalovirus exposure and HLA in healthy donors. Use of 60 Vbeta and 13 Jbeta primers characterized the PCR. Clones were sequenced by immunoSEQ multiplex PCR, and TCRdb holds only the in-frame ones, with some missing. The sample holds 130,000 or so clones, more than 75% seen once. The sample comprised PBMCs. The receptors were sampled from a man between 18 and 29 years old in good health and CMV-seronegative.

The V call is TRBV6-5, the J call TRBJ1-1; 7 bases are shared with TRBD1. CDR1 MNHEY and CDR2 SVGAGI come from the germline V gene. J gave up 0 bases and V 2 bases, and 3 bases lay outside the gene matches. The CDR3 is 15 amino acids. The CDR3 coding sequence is TGTGCCAGCAGTTACGACAGGGCTATGAACACTGAAGCTTTCTTT. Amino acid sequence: CASSYDRAMNTEAFF.

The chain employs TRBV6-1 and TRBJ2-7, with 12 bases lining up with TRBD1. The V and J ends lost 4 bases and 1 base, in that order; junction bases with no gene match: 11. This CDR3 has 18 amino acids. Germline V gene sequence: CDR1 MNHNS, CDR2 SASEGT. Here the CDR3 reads CASSGGGQGAPGSYEQYF. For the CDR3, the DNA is TGTGCCAGCAGTGGGGGGGGACAGGGGGCGCCGGGGTCCTACGAGCAGTACTTC.